This T cell receptor (beta chain) came from a study of blood T cell repertoires in COVID-19. Data came from immunoSEQ multiplex PCR; TCRdb stores just in-frame clones and leaves some out. The sample contains about 200,000 clones, 84% of which appear only once. The length of the CDR3 is 17 residues. After removal of 2 bases from V and 3 bases from J, the junction contained 10 bases not matched to a gene. Germline values: CDR1 MGHRA, CDR2 YSYEKL. Those enrolled, adults aged roughly 18 to 89 years, came from some 23 US areas. Sequenced material: PBMCs or T cells enriched from blood (not recorded which). J is TRBJ2-3 and V is TRBV4-1; 8 bases match TRBD1. The TCR comes from a man in his forties or fifties who had recovered from COVID-19. The CDR3 DNA reads as TGCGCCAGCAGCCAACCCGTCAGGGGGCCTCGGACAGATACGCAGTATTTT. Its protein product is CASSQPVRGPRTDTQYF.